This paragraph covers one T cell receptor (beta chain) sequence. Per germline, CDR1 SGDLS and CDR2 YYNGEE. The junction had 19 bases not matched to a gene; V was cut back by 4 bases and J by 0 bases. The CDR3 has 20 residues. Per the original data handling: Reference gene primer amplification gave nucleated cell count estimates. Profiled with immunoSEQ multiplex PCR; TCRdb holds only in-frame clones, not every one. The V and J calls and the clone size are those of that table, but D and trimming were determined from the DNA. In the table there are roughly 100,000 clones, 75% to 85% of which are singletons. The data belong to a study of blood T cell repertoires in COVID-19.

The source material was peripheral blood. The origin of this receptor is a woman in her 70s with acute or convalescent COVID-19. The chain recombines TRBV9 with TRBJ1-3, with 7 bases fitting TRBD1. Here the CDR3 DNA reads TGTGCCAGCAGCCCGCCGGTTGGAGGGGGCCCTGACTACTCTGGAAACACCATATATTTT. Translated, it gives CASSPPVGGGPDYSGNTIYF.